A single sample is the source of the 21 T cell receptor beta chains below, sequenced in a study of patients with pleural tuberculosis. Each CDR3 protein gets one entry after TCRdb re-called the reads with MiXCR. In the table there are around 49,000 distinct CDR3 sequences, about 7.9% of which are singletons. All receptors come from a human donor with pleural tuberculosis.

This clonotype was seen ten or more times. The chain has TRBV28 and TRBJ1-1; D gene ambiguous. The CDR3 length is 14 residues. Germline CDR1 and CDR2: MDHEN and SYDVKM. V was cut by 5 bases and J by 3 bases, with 13 bases left in between. CDR3 sequence (DNA): TGTGCCAGCAGTACACACACCTGGGACACTGAAGCTTTCTTT. It yields the protein CASSTHTWDTEAFF.

This clonotype was picked up a small number of times. The rearrangement links TRBV12-3 or TRBV12-4 to TRBJ2-5; maybe TRBD1 (7 bases). The V and J ends lost 6 bases and 5 bases respectively, with 16 bases between them. CDR3 length equals 14 residues. CDR3 in amino acids: CASRHDREEETQYF. The CDR3 region has the DNA TGTGCCAGCAGACACGACAGGGAGGAGGAGACCCAGTACTTC.

This clonotype appeared many times. This chain links TRBV2 with TRBJ2-1; D possibly corresponds to TRBD2 (5 bases). The CDR3 has 15 amino acids. Trimming removed 2 bases at V and 4 bases at J, with 12 bases between. Germline V CDR1 and CDR2: SNHLY, FYNNEI. The CDR3 is CASSELEGTYNEQFF. The DNA of the CDR3 is TGTGCCAGCAGTGAACTCGAGGGAACGTACAATGAGCAGTTCTTC. Looking up the rest from reference TRBV2 and TRBJ2-1 gives the full variable domain: EPEVTQTPSHQVTQMGQEVILRCVPISNHLYFYWYRQILGQKVEFLVSFYNNEISEKSEIFDDQFSVERPDGSNFTLKIRSTKLEDSAMYFCASSELEGTYNEQFFGPGTRLTVL.

There are many counts of this clonotype. This chain connects TRBV12-3 or TRBV12-4 to TRBJ1-1; D gene uncertain. Trimming shortened V by 6 bases and J by 1 base, and 9 bases separated the two germline ends. The CDR3 has 13 residues. CDR3 amino acids: CASSPRQNTEAFF. Written as DNA, the CDR3 is TGTGCCAGCAGCCCCCGACAGAACACTGAAGCTTTCTTT.

This clonotype came up a few times. The rearrangement uses TRBV5-1 and TRBJ1-6; D is ambiguous. The V gene lost 0 bases and the J gene lost 0 bases, with 4 bases spanning the gap. Looked up from germline, CDR1 is SGHRS and CDR2 is YFSETQ. The CDR3 runs 15 residues. CDR3 in DNA: TGCGCCAGCAGCTTGGACAGCTCCTATAATTCACCCCTCCACTTT. It specifies CASSLDSSYNSPLHF. Full variable domain (rest looked up from reference TRBV5-1 and TRBJ1-6): KAGVTQTPRYLIKTRGQQVTLSCSPISGHRSVSWYQQTPGQGLQFLFEYFSETQRNKGNFPGRFSGRQFSNSRSEMNVSTLELGDSALYLCASSLDSSYNSPLHFGNGTRLTVT.

This clonotype was seen repeatedly, ten times or more. V is TRBV6-2 or TRBV6-3 and J is TRBJ2-5; 7 bases align to TRBD1. CDR3 length equals 16 residues. The germline V gene encodes CDR1 MNHEY and CDR2 SVGEGT. V lost 2 bases to trimming and J lost 1 base; unmatched junction nucleotides: 7. The CDR3 DNA reads as TGTGCCAGCAGTTACCAGCTCGGACAGGCCCAAGAGACCCAGTACTTC. This codes for CASSYQLGQAQETQYF.

In its sample, this clonotype was seen many times. The chain has TRBV3-1 and TRBJ1-1; 7 bases map to TRBD1. Germline V lookup: CDR1 LGHDT, CDR2 YNNKEL (reference sequence). The CDR3 is 16 residues long. V lost 0 bases, J lost 5 bases, and 9 bases stayed unmatched. The CDR3: CASSQDVEGARTEAFF. CDR3 bases: TGTGCCAGCAGCCAAGATGTCGAGGGGGCACGGACTGAAGCTTTCTTT. Drawing the rest from reference TRBV3-1 and TRBJ1-1, the complete variable domain is DTAVSQTPKYLVTQMGNDKSIKCEQNLGHDTMYWYKQDSKKFLKIMFSYNNKELIINETVPNRFSPKSPDKAHLNLHINSLELGDSAVYFCASSQDVEGARTEAFFGQGTRLTVV.

This clonotype was recorded many times. This chain uses TRBV6-2 or TRBV6-3 with TRBJ2-2, with D possibly being TRBD1 (5 bases). CDR3 length: 16 residues. Germline CDR1 and CDR2: MNHEY and SVGEGT. V dropped 2 bases and J dropped 4 bases, with 14 bases sitting between them. CDR3 protein: CASSYLAGSGTGELFF. The CDR3 nucleotides read TGTGCCAGCAGTTACCTCGCAGGGTCGGGCACCGGGGAGCTGTTTTTT.

This clonotype has at least ten counts. The rearrangement links TRBV12-3 or TRBV12-4 to TRBJ2-1; TRBD2 matches at 12 bases. The CDR3 loop spans 15 amino acids. V lost 6 bases, J lost 6 bases, and 6 bases stayed unmatched. DNA of the CDR3: TGTGCCAGCAGATGGACTAGCGGGATGTTCAATGAGCAGTTCTTC. As protein: CASRWTSGMFNEQFF.

This clonotype appeared many times. The J gene is TRBJ2-5, the V gene TRBV28; D unresolved. V gave up 4 bases and J gave up 2 bases, with 11 bases separating them. From germline, CDR1 is MDHEN and CDR2 SYDVKM. The CDR3 runs 14 residues. The CDR3 nucleotides are TGTGCCAGCAGTTGGACCTCCAGTCAAGAGACCCAGTACTTC. Translating gives CASSWTSSQETQYF.

This clonotype was recorded at least ten times. The rearrangement links TRBV2 to TRBJ2-3; 8 bases match TRBD1. CDR3 size: 15 residues. V trimming: 5 bases; J trimming: 0 bases; junction bases outside the gene matches: 4. Germline CDR1 SNHLY, CDR2 FYNNEI. This CDR3 reads CASSIRTGSTDTQYF. The CDR3 nucleotides read TGTGCCAGCAGTATACGGACAGGGAGCACAGATACGCAGTATTTT. Complete variable domain (other parts from reference TRBV2 and TRBJ2-3): EPEVTQTPSHQVTQMGQEVILRCVPISNHLYFYWYRQILGQKVEFLVSFYNNEISEKSEIFDDQFSVERPDGSNFTLKIRSTKLEDSAMYFCASSIRTGSTDTQYFGPGTRLTVL.

This clonotype has a count of ten or more. The chain uses TRBV29-1 and TRBJ1-1; D ambiguous. V was trimmed by 3 bases and J by 1 base, leaving 6 bases between them. The germline V gene encodes CDR1 SQVTM and CDR2 ANQGSEA. This CDR3 is built from 12 residues. CDR3 DNA: TGCAGCGTTGACCTCCGGAACACTGAAGCTTTCTTT. It encodes CSVDLRNTEAFF.

In this sample, this clonotype turned up many times. J is TRBJ2-1 and V is TRBV4-1; D not certain. CDR1 is MGHRA, CDR2 YSYEKL, per germline. V lost 2 bases and J lost 7, with 15 bases in between. The CDR3 is made up of 15 amino acids. The CDR3 sequence is CASSQLIKGRNEQFF. DNA of the CDR3: TGCGCCAGCAGCCAACTAATTAAAGGCCGTAATGAGCAGTTCTTC.

Points on this clonotype: This may come from a read error, since a much larger clone is one base off. V and J are TRBV14 and TRBJ1-1, with a weak D call TRBD1 (5 bases). Between the trimmed V and J ends, which lost 8 bases and 1 base, there was a span of 20 bases. The CDR3 spans 16 residues. Germline assignment: CDR1 SGHDN and CDR2 FVKESK. The DNA for the CDR3 is TGTGCCAGCGACCGATTACTTCAGGGTCGGAACACTGAAGCTTTCTTT. This encodes CASDRLLQGRNTEAFF.

This clonotype has at least ten counts. The chain is built from TRBV11-2 and TRBJ1-5, with D possibly TRBD1 on 5 matching bases. Trimming took 0 bases from V and 5 from J, leaving 5 bases between them. This CDR3 spans 13 amino acids. Germline V gene sequence: CDR1 SGHAT, CDR2 FQNNGV. The CDR3 region has the DNA TGTGCCAGCAGCTTAGAACAGGATCAGCCCCAGCATTTT. Encoded protein: CASSLEQDQPQHF.

This clonotype was recorded at least ten times. CDR3 amino acids: CASSRRQGVNNEQFF. DNA of the CDR3: TGTGCCAGCAGTCGCCGACAGGGGGTCAACAATGAGCAGTTCTTC. The chain carries TRBV2 and TRBJ2-1; 9 bases line up with TRBD1. The germline gives CDR1 SNHLY, CDR2 FYNNEI. V lost 5 bases and J lost 5; bases outside the gene matches: 7. CDR3 size: 15 residues. The whole variable domain, remainder taken from reference TRBV2 and TRBJ2-1, is EPEVTQTPSHQVTQMGQEVILRCVPISNHLYFYWYRQILGQKVEFLVSFYNNEISEKSEIFDDQFSVERPDGSNFTLKIRSTKLEDSAMYFCASSRRQGVNNEQFFGPGTRLTVL.

This clonotype was recorded many times. This chain connects TRBV14 to TRBJ1-3; D might be TRBD1 (5 bases). The V gene lost 6 bases and the J gene lost 0 bases, with 18 bases spanning the gap. The CDR3 extends over 17 amino acids. Germline loops: CDR1 SGHDN, CDR2 FVKESK. The CDR3 sequence is CASRQSRDRRSGNTIYF. CDR3 in DNA: TGTGCCAGCAGACAATCCCGAGACAGACGCTCTGGAAACACCATATATTTT.

The chain combines TRBV29-1 with TRBJ1-2, with 7 bases fitting TRBD1. CDR3 length equals 13 residues. The ends lost 5 bases at V and 4 bases at J; junction bases unmatched: 7. Germline V lookup: CDR1 SQVTM, CDR2 ANQGSEA. The CDR3 sequence is CSVKEGQSYGYTF. The CDR3 DNA is TGCAGCGTTAAGGAGGGACAGAGCTATGGCTACACCTTC.

This clonotype was found a few times. The genes are TRBV9 and TRBJ2-1; tentative D call: TRBD2 (5 bases). The CDR3 totals 15 residues. V was pared by 0 bases and J by 4 bases, with 11 bases between. Germline values: CDR1 SGDLS, CDR2 YYNGEE. The CDR3 DNA follows: TGTGCCAGCAGCGTAGAAGGTAGCGAGTACAATGAGCAGTTCTTC. Its translation: CASSVEGSEYNEQFF.

This clonotype was seen many times. This chain uses TRBV19 with TRBJ1-6; D is undetermined. The CDR3 contains 13 residues. Looked up from germline, CDR1 is LNHDA and CDR2 is SQIVND (reference sequence). The germline V and J ends were trimmed by 4 bases and 5 bases, with 6 bases remaining between them. CDR3 sequence (DNA): TGTGCCAGTAGTAGGCAGAATAATTCACCCCTCCACTTT. It specifies CASSRQNNSPLHF.

This clonotype was seen many times. The genes are TRBV6-2 or TRBV6-3 and TRBJ1-3; a possible D gene is TRBD1 (5 bases). The CDR3 length is 16 residues. The V end was cut by 0 bases, the J end by 3 bases, with 12 bases between. The V gene's germline CDR1 is MNHEY and CDR2 SVGEGT. CDR3 loop: CASSYSGGGNGNTIYF. CDR3 nucleotide sequence: TGTGCCAGCAGTTACTCGGGGGGAGGTAATGGAAACACCATATATTTT.